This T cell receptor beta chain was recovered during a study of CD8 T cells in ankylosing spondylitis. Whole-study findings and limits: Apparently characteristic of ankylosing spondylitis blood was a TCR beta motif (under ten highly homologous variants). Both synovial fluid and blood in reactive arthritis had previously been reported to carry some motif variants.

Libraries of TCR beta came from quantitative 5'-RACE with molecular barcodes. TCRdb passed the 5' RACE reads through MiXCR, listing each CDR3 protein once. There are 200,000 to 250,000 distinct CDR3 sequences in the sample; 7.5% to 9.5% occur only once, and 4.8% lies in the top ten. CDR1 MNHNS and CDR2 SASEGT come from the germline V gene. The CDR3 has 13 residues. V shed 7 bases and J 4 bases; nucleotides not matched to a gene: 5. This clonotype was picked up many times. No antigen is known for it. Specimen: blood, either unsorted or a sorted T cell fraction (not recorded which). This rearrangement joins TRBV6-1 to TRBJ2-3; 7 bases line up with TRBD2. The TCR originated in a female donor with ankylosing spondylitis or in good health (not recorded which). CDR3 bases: TGTGCCAGCATGTCTGGGAGGGCAGATACGCAGTATTTT. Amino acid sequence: CASMSGRADTQYF.